This TCR beta chain was profiled in a study of control samples from healthy donors and cancer patients. Using immunoSEQ multiplex PCR, the repertoire was profiled, and TCRdb retains in-frame clones only, with some absent. Among tens of thousands of clones listed, approximately 90% were seen once. The sample consisted of blood. The sequence derives from a woman in her thirties in good health.

The CDR3 region has the DNA TGTGCCAGTACCCTCCTCCCCGACCGGGTGAGCTCCTACAATGAGCAGTTCTTC. It yields the protein CASTLLPDRVSSYNEQFF. The V call is TRBV19, the J call TRBJ2-1; D call uncertain. CDR1 is LNHDA and CDR2 is SQIVND in the germline V gene (reference sequence). The V gene lost 7 bases and the J gene lost 0 bases, with 22 bases spanning the gap. This CDR3 spans 18 amino acids.